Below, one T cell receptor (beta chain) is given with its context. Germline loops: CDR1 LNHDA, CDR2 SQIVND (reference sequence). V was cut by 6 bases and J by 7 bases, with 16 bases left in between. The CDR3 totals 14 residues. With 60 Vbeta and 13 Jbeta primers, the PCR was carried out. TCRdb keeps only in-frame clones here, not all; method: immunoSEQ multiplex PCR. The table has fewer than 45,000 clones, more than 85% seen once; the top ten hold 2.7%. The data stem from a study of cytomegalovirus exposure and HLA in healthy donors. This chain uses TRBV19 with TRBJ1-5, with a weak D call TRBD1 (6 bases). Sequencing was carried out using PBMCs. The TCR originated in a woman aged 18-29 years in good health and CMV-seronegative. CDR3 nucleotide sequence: TGTGCCAGTAGGTTAACAGGGTACGGCCAGCCCCAGCATTTT. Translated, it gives CASRLTGYGQPQHF.